This T cell receptor (beta chain) derives from a study of T cells after yellow fever vaccination. Background on the study: Fractions low in cell number were prepared with SMART-Seq v4 Ultra Low Input.

The table lists this clonotype with many counts. Its target is unknown. General study results and limits: Abundant bulk-derived clonotypes could contaminate FACS-sorted repertoires.

The junction had 3 bases not matched to a gene; V was cut back by 1 base and J by 15 bases. Germline lookup yields CDR1 SEHNR and CDR2 FQNEAQ (reference sequence). This CDR3 is 13 amino acids long. MiXCR, applied by TCRdb to the 5' RACE reads, yields one record per CDR3 protein. The sample includes 250,000 to 350,000 distinct CDR3 sequences, over 3.5% seen only once; the top ten take around 19%. Sequencing was performed on PBMCs, taken 15 days after the yellow fever booster vaccination. The chain has TRBV7-9 and TRBJ1-6; 10 bases match TRBD1. The TCR comes from a man younger than 30 who received the YFV17D yellow fever vaccine. CDR3 nucleotide sequence: TGTGCCAGCAGCTTAGATGACAGGGGGCTCCTCCACTTT. Translation gives CASSLDDRGLLHF.